The next 21 T cell receptor beta chains were all read from a single sample in a study of T cell changes during pregnancy in multiple sclerosis. Sequenced by immunoSEQ multiplex PCR; TCRdb stores in-frame clones only, minus some. The data show approximately 92,000 clones, 80% to 95% seen once. This sample comprised peripheral blood, obtained in the first trimester of pregnancy. The receptors come from a female donor with multiple sclerosis, enrolled in a pregnancy study.

The chain uses TRBV7-2 and TRBJ2-1; TRBD2 matches at 12 bases. The germline V gene encodes CDR1 SGHTA and CDR2 FQGNSA. With V trimmed by 5 bases and J by 4 bases, 6 bases remained unmatched. The CDR3 runs 16 residues. The CDR3 loop is CASSLQGTSGYNEQFF. CDR3 DNA: TGTGCCAGCAGCCTACAAGGGACTAGCGGGTACAATGAGCAGTTCTTC.

The rearrangement links TRBV10-3 to TRBJ2-1, with D possibly being TRBD2 (5 bases). Trimming removed 4 bases from V and 8 bases from J, with 18 bases in between. The CDR3 is 15 residues long. Per the germline V gene, CDR1 is ENHRY and CDR2 is SYGVKD. CDR3 DNA: TGTGCCATCAGTGGGGCGGGCAGTGGCGTCGATGAGCAGTTCTTC. As protein: CAISGAGSGVDEQFF.

This rearrangement joins TRBV9 to TRBJ2-1; tentative D call: TRBD1 (6 bases). V was pared by 4 bases and J by 7 bases, with 27 bases between. The CDR3 runs 18 residues. CDR1 SGDLS and CDR2 YYNGEE come from the germline V gene. As DNA, the CDR3 is TGTGCCAGCAGCTGGGGGCTCCTTCAGGGGAATAGGAGAAATGAGCAGTTCTTC. Translation: CASSWGLLQGNRRNEQFF.

This chain joins TRBV7-9 and TRBJ2-7; TRBD1 aligns across 9 bases. CDR3 length: 14 residues. Germline lookup yields CDR1 SEHNR and CDR2 FQNEAQ (reference sequence). The V segment lost 6 bases and the J segment 3 bases; nucleotides outside the gene matches: 6. For the CDR3, the DNA is TGTGCCAGCAGTAGGACAGGGGCCAGCTACGAGCAGTACTTC. It translates to CASSRTGASYEQYF.

This clone was detected only once. This sequence joins TRBV28 and TRBJ2-5, with D perhaps TRBD1 (6 bases). Germline V CDR1 and CDR2: MDHEN, SYDVKM. This CDR3 is built from 15 residues. The V end was cut by 5 bases, the J end by 5 bases, with 18 bases between. The CDR3 is CASSQSGAPHETQYF. CDR3 in DNA: TGTGCCAGCAGTCAGTCAGGGGCCCCCCATGAGACCCAGTACTTC.

This clone was seen a handful of times. The chain has TRBV5-6 and TRBJ2-2; D gene uncertain. Looked up from germline, CDR1 is SGHDT and CDR2 is YYEEEE. This CDR3 region has 16 residues. Trimming stripped 3 bases from V and 1 base from J, with 13 bases between. The CDR3 protein is CASSSPPPGNTGELFF. The CDR3 DNA reads as TGTGCCAGCAGCTCGCCCCCTCCAGGGAACACCGGGGAGCTGTTTTTT.

This chain uses TRBV19 with TRBJ2-5; D is perhaps TRBD2 (5 bases). The CDR3 is 14 amino acids. Germline V gene lookup returns CDR1 LNHDA and CDR2 SQIVND (reference sequence). The V and J ends lost 4 bases and 7 bases respectively, with 16 bases between them. The DNA of the CDR3 is TGTGCCAGTAGTAATAGCGCCGCCCGGGGGACCCAGTACTTC. Translated, it gives CASSNSAARGTQYF.

The V and J genes are TRBV5-4 and TRBJ2-1, with D perhaps matching TRBD2 (7 bases). The CDR3 consists of 15 residues. Trimming removed 0 bases from V and 10 bases from J, with 17 bases in between. Looked up from germline, CDR1 is SGHNT and CDR2 is YYREEE (reference sequence). CDR3 protein: CASSLARGTTSEQFF. Written as DNA, the CDR3 is TGTGCCAGCAGCTTGGCGAGGGGGACTACCTCCGAGCAGTTCTTC.

This chain links TRBV19 with TRBJ2-1, with 10 bases fitting TRBD1. This CDR3 is 15 amino acids long. Germline CDR1 reads LNHDA; CDR2 reads SQIVND (reference sequence). V was clipped by 6 bases and J by 4 bases; unmatched bases: 6. The CDR3 protein is CASRPGQGPYNEQFF. The CDR3, as DNA: TGTGCCAGTAGACCGGGACAGGGGCCTTACAATGAGCAGTTCTTC.

The genes are TRBV4-3 and TRBJ1-2; D gene ambiguous. There are 17 residues in the CDR3. Germline V gene data show CDR1 as LGHNA and CDR2 as YSLEER. The V gene lost 0 bases and the J gene lost 2 bases, with 16 bases spanning the gap. The CDR3 protein is CASSQDSILERNYGYTF. CDR3 sequence (DNA): TGCGCCAGCAGCCAAGATTCAATTTTAGAGAGAAACTATGGCTACACCTTC.

The chain couples TRBV9 to TRBJ2-3; 7 bases are shared with TRBD2. This CDR3 has 12 amino acids. V lost 0 bases to trimming and J lost 8 bases; unmatched junction nucleotides: 0. In germline, CDR1 is SGDLS, CDR2 YYNGEE. This CDR3 is CASSVGGGTQYF. As DNA, the CDR3 is TGTGCCAGCAGCGTAGGCGGGGGTACGCAGTATTTT.

The chain is built from TRBV28 and TRBJ2-3; D uncertain. The CDR3 runs 13 residues. The germline V gene has CDR1 MDHEN and CDR2 SYDVKM. The germline V and J ends were trimmed by 7 bases and 0 bases, with 8 bases remaining between them. The CDR3 DNA is TGTGCCAGCAACGAGTATAGCACAGATACGCAGTATTTT. This translates into CASNEYSTDTQYF.

This chain joins TRBV5-1 and TRBJ2-1; tentative D call: TRBD2 (6 bases). This CDR3 has 17 amino acids. Trimming pared 1 base from V and 0 bases from J, leaving 14 bases between. The germline gives CDR1 SGHRS, CDR2 YFSETQ. CDR3 amino acids: CASSLFERASSYNEQFF. The CDR3 bases are TGCGCCAGCAGCTTGTTCGAGCGGGCGAGCTCCTACAATGAGCAGTTCTTC.

The chain recombines TRBV12-1 with TRBJ2-2; no DNA check was done on the table's D call, TRBD1. TRBV12-1 is termed a pseudogene. The CDR3 loop spans 13 amino acids. The DNA of the CDR3 is TGTGCCAGCAGCCACAACAGGACCGGGGAGCTGTTTTTT. This translates into CASSHNRTGELFF.

The chain links TRBV5-4 to TRBJ1-2; 10 nucleotides align to TRBD1. Trimming cost V 4 bases and J 7 bases; bases outside gene matches: 10. The length of the CDR3 is 15 residues. CDR1 and CDR2 (germline): SGHNT, YYREEE (reference sequence). Here the CDR3 DNA reads TGTGCCAGCAGCCCGCCCTTCCGGACAGGGGGTGGCTACACCTTC. It is translated as CASSPPFRTGGGYTF.

The chain links TRBV12-1 to TRBJ2-1; the D call of TRBD2 is as the table states it, not checked on the DNA. TRBV12-1 is flagged as a pseudogene. The CDR3 spans 15 residues. CDR3 DNA sequence: TGTGCCAGCAGCCCTGGGACTAGCCGCTACAATGAGCAGTTCTTC. Its translation: CASSPGTSRYNEQFF.

The chain employs TRBV5-1 and TRBJ2-7; possible D gene TRBD1, 6 bases. V was pared by 4 bases and J by 0 bases, with 8 bases between. Germline values: CDR1 SGHRS, CDR2 YFSETQ. CDR3 length: 13 residues. The CDR3 spells CASSPGVSYEQYF. The CDR3 coding sequence is TGCGCCAGCAGCCCAGGGGTCTCCTACGAGCAGTACTTC. The full variable domain, with the rest looked up from reference TRBV5-1 and TRBJ2-7, is KAGVTQTPRYLIKTRGQQVTLSCSPISGHRSVSWYQQTPGQGLQFLFEYFSETQRNKGNFPGRFSGRQFSNSRSEMNVSTLELGDSALYLCASSPGVSYEQYFGPGTRLTVT.

The J gene is TRBJ2-7, the V gene TRBV28; 11 nucleotides agree with TRBD2. The CDR3 contains 17 residues. Trimming cost V 5 bases and J 3 bases; bases outside gene matches: 12. Germline CDR1 and CDR2: MDHEN and SYDVKM. The CDR3 spells CASSVLSGLADFYEQYF. The DNA for the CDR3 is TGTGCCAGCAGTGTGCTATCGGGACTAGCGGACTTCTACGAGCAGTACTTC.

The chain couples TRBV30 to TRBJ2-7; 7 nucleotides line up with TRBD1. Germline loops: CDR1 GTSNPN, CDR2 SVGIG (reference sequence). There are 12 residues in the CDR3. V was pared by 4 bases and J by 1 base, with 1 base of the junction left unmatched. The CDR3 region has the DNA TGTGCCTGGAAACAGGGGTCCTACGAGCAGTACTTC. Residues: CAWKQGSYEQYF.

Notes on this clone: A junction end diverges from the germline sequence, so it may reflect a read error. The chain uses TRBV4-1 and TRBJ1-2; TRBD1 might be the D (5 bases). This CDR3 is built from 15 residues. Germline V gives CDR1 MGHRA, CDR2 YSYEKL. This CDR3 reads CASSQLAGTNYDYTF. CDR3 bases: TGCGCCAGCAGCCAACTGGCAGGGACTAACTATGACTACACCTTC.

The genes are TRBV6-1 and TRBJ1-5, with D possibly TRBD1 on 6 matching bases. V shed 7 bases and J shed 0 bases, with 13 bases lying between them. Germline V CDR1 and CDR2: MNHNS, SASEGT. CDR3 size: 15 residues. CDR3 sequence reads: CASTKQGNSNQPQHF. The CDR3 nucleotides read TGTGCCAGCACCAAACAGGGAAATAGCAATCAGCCCCAGCATTTT.